The source of this TCR beta chain is a study of cytomegalovirus exposure and HLA in healthy donors. Broader study findings: Trimming of TCR beta V- and J-genes showed a link, identified in a later analysis, to a missense DCLRE1C variant. A previous analysis found most TCR beta V segments productive roughly 90% or roughly 30% of the time. An Asian-associated ancestry cluster reportedly showed fewer N-insertions than the approximately 700-donor mean in a later analysis.

A remark on this clone: Antigen unknown.

Both 60 Vbeta primers and 13 Jbeta primers went into the PCR. Measured with immunoSEQ multiplex PCR; TCRdb has only the in-frame clones, and not every one. The sample lists 200,000 or so clones; approximately 78% were seen once. This clonotype was obtained from a woman between 45 and 65 years old in good health and CMV-seropositive. Sequencing was performed on PBMCs.

The CDR3 bases are TGTGCCAGCTCACCAGGATCCGGACAGTGGGGTATGGCCCTCCACTTT. Its translation: CASSPGSGQWGMALHF. The chain has TRBV18 and TRBJ1-6, with D possibly being TRBD1 (6 bases). This CDR3 region has 16 residues. V was clipped by 2 bases and J by 14 bases, with 22 bases between them. Germline V gives CDR1 KGHSH, CDR2 LQKENI.